The present T cell receptor (beta chain) was sequenced within a study of T cells in localized non-small cell lung cancer. Study-wide results and limits: Because sequencing included only one region (of the tumor), heterogeneity remains possible. Among blood samples, higher T cell density accompanied longer overall survival. The appearance of a median roughly 61 of the top 100 tumor clones was seen in adjacent lung.

Germline V gene data show CDR1 as SEHNR and CDR2 as FQNEAQ (reference sequence). Unmatched junction bases numbered 11, after V lost 5 bases and J lost 5 bases. This CDR3 contains 16 residues. Produced via immunoSEQ multiplex PCR; TCRdb's table is partial and in-frame only. Of 90,000 to 95,000 clones listed, approximately 90% are singletons. About this clone: Its antigen is currently unknown.

Sequencing used PBMCs, obtained before any cancer treatment. This receptor was taken from a woman aged 40-75 years with stage II squamous cell lung carcinoma. This rearrangement joins TRBV7-9 to TRBJ2-2; 7 bases match TRBD1. CDR3 region: CASSPTGPMGTGELFF. CDR3 sequence (DNA): TGTGCCAGCAGCCCGACAGGGCCCATGGGTACCGGGGAGCTGTTTTTT.